A selection of T cell receptor beta chains follows, all from one sample in a study of cytomegalovirus exposure and HLA in healthy donors. Here immunoSEQ multiplex PCR was the method, and the copy in TCRdb shows in-frame clones only, minus some. This table holds 140,000 or so clones, approximately 78% found once. Sequences were obtained from PBMCs. These TCRs come from a woman under 30 in good health and CMV-seropositive. CDR3s include the opening cysteine and the closing phenylalanine or tryptophan. Fields, in order: clone size, D gene, J gene, V gene, CDR3 DNA, CDR3 protein. The D gene is left open where the match is weak. Size is omitted from some rows. Given values are once, few, many or a class for expanded clones.

size: once; D: .; J: TRBJ2-7; V: TRBV5-1; DNA: TGCGCCAGCAGCTTGGTGTCCCAGGGTGAGCCTTTTTACGAGCAGTACTTC; CDR3: CASSLVSQGEPFYEQYF
size: .; D: TRBD2; J: TRBJ2-1; V: TRBV19; DNA: TGTGCCAGTAGTATTGTTAGCGGGGGGGCCCAGTTCTTC; CDR3: CASSIVSGGAQFF
size: .; D: .; J: TRBJ1-3; V: TRBV28; DNA: TGTGCCAGCAGTACACACACCGGTCTGGGGGGGACTGGAAACACCATATATTTT; CDR3: CASSTHTGLGGTGNTIYF
size: once; D: .; J: TRBJ2-7; V: TRBV2; DNA: TGTGCCAGCAGTGTGGGACAAGCCAGGCAGTACTTC; CDR3: CASSVGQARQYF
size: .; D: .; J: TRBJ2-3; V: TRBV5-6; DNA: TGTGCCAGCAGCCTACAGGGCGGCACAGATACGCAGTATTTT; CDR3: CASSLQGGTDTQYF
size: .; D: .; J: TRBJ1-2; V: TRBV2; DNA: TGTGCCAGCAGTGAAGAGCAATACTATGGCTACACCTTC; CDR3: CASSEEQYYGYTF
size: .; D: .; J: TRBJ1-3; V: TRBV5-5; DNA: TGTGCCAGCAGCTTCTTTTCTAACGTGGGAAACACCATATATTTT; CDR3: CASSFFSNVGNTIYF
size: .; D: .; J: TRBJ1-1; V: TRBV25-1; DNA: TGTGCCAGCAGTGGTAGGGGCCAAATTATGAACACTGAAGCTTTCTTT; CDR3: CASSGRGQIMNTEAFF
size: few; D: TRBD2; J: TRBJ2-3; V: TRBV19; DNA: TGTGCCAGTAGTAGCCAGCGGGGGCACACAGATACGCAGTATTTT; CDR3: CASSSQRGHTDTQYF
size: .; D: .; J: TRBJ2-7; V: TRBV2; DNA: TGTGCCAGCAGTGAAGTGGGCAGAGAGCAGTACTTC; CDR3: CASSEVGREQYF
size: .; D: .; J: TRBJ2-7; V: TRBV5-5; DNA: TGTGCCAGCAGCTTGCGTGCAGGGTCCTACGAGCAGTACTTC; CDR3: CASSLRAGSYEQYF
size: .; D: TRBD1; J: TRBJ1-3; V: TRBV4-1; DNA: TGCGCCAGCAGCCAAGAATTTCGGACAGGTCGCTCTGGAAACACCATATATTTT; CDR3: CASSQEFRTGRSGNTIYF
size: .; D: TRBD1; J: TRBJ2-7; V: TRBV6-5; DNA: TGTGCCAGCAGTTATCAGGGGACAGGCTCCTACGAGCAGTACTTC; CDR3: CASSYQGTGSYEQYF
size: .; D: TRBD1; J: TRBJ1-1; V: TRBV19; DNA: TGTGCCAGTAGGACAGGGGCAAGGAACACTGAAGCTTTCTTT; CDR3: CASRTGARNTEAFF
size: .; D: TRBD1; J: TRBJ1-4; V: TRBV15; DNA: TGTGCCACCAGCAGGGGACAGGGGATAAGTAATGAAAAACTGTTTTTT; CDR3: CATSRGQGISNEKLFF
size: few; D: .; J: TRBJ2-7; V: TRBV28; DNA: TGTGCCAGCAGTTTAGGCAGTCCCTACGAGCAGTACTTC; CDR3: CASSLGSPYEQYF
size: .; D: .; J: TRBJ1-1; V: TRBV7-2; DNA: TGTGCCAGCAGCTTAGAATCCAGGGTTGGAGCTTTCTTT; CDR3: CASSLESRVGAFF
size: .; D: .; J: TRBJ1-1; V: TRBV7-8; DNA: TGTGCCAGCAGCTTAGACTCCCCTCTTCCGAACACTGAAGCTTTCTTT; CDR3: CASSLDSPLPNTEAFF
size: .; D: .; J: TRBJ1-4; V: TRBV6-5; DNA: TGTACCAGCGGGGGGGCCTTGGTCATGTTTTTT; CDR3: CTSGGALVMFF
size: few; D: .; J: TRBJ2-1; V: TRBV9; DNA: TGTGCCAGCAGCGTCGGGGGGCGGGGGTACTACAATGAGCAGTTCTTC; CDR3: CASSVGGRGYYNEQFF
size: few; D: .; J: TRBJ2-7; V: TRBV28; DNA: TGTGCCAGCAGGAAAGGGGGGGCGGTATACGAGCAGTACTTC; CDR3: CASRKGGAVYEQYF
size: .; D: TRBD1; J: TRBJ2-7; V: TRBV10-1; DNA: TGCGCCAGCAGCCCGAGGCGGTCCCTTGACAGGGGGCAGTACGAGCAGTACTTC; CDR3: CASSPRRSLDRGQYEQYF
size: .; D: TRBD1; J: TRBJ1-5; V: TRBV6-6; DNA: TGTGCCAGCAGTTCTCAGGGGGCAACGTATCAGCCCCAGCATTTT; CDR3: CASSSQGATYQPQHF
size: .; D: TRBD1; J: TRBJ2-2; V: TRBV11-2; DNA: TGTGCCAGCAGCTTAGGAACAGGGGCCGGGGAGCTGTTTTTT; CDR3: CASSLGTGAGELFF
size: .; D: TRBD1; J: TRBJ1-6; V: TRBV7-9; DNA: TGTGCCAGCAGCTTGGACCCGACAGGGGACTATAATTCACCCCTCCACTTT; CDR3: CASSLDPTGDYNSPLHF
size: .; D: .; J: TRBJ1-1; V: TRBV5-1; DNA: TGCGCCAGCAGGGATCAGGGGAGTGGAAGTACTGAAGCTTTCTTT; CDR3: CASRDQGSGSTEAFF
size: .; D: .; J: TRBJ2-3; V: TRBV11-2; DNA: TGTGCCAGCGGGTGGGAGGCAGATACGCAGTATTTT; CDR3: CASGWEADTQYF
size: few; D: TRBD1; J: TRBJ1-6; V: TRBV6-4; DNA: TGTGCCAGCAGTGACTCCTCCGGGACAGGGGGGTCACCCCTCCACTTT; CDR3: CASSDSSGTGGSPLHF
size: .; D: .; J: TRBJ1-1; V: TRBV18; DNA: TGTGCCAGCTCACCTAACGCACGGGGTCTCGGTGCGAACACTGAAGCTTTCTTT; CDR3: CASSPNARGLGANTEAFF
size: .; D: TRBD1; J: TRBJ2-4; V: TRBV5-1; DNA: TGCGCCAGCAGCCCACGGGACAGGGAGAGAGCCAAAAACATTCAGTACTTC; CDR3: CASSPRDRERAKNIQYF
size: once; D: .; J: TRBJ2-3; V: TRBV27; DNA: TGTGCCAGCAGTCCAACGGGGGTTAGCGATACGCAGTATTTT; CDR3: CASSPTGVSDTQYF
size: .; D: TRBD1; J: TRBJ1-5; V: TRBV30; DNA: TGTGCCTGGAAGCCCCAAGGGACAGGGAGCGTGGGGGGCAATCAGCCCCAGCATTTT; CDR3: CAWKPQGTGSVGGNQPQHF
size: many; D: .; J: TRBJ1-6; V: TRBV4-3; DNA: TGCGCCAGCAGCCAAGACAGGGAGGTTTCACCCCTCCACTTT; CDR3: CASSQDREVSPLHF
size: few; D: TRBD2; J: TRBJ2-7; V: TRBV27; DNA: TGTGCCAGCAGGCTCGAAGCGGGGGCCTTCCACGAGCAGTACTTC; CDR3: CASRLEAGAFHEQYF
size: .; D: TRBD2; J: TRBJ2-1; V: TRBV5-1; DNA: TGCGCCAGCAGCTTGACTAGCGCCTACAATGAGCAGTTCTTC; CDR3: CASSLTSAYNEQFF
size: .; D: TRBD1; J: TRBJ2-4; V: TRBV19; DNA: TGTGCCAGTAGTAGTCCGGGACAGGCCCAGGTTGGTCCCATTCAGTACTTC; CDR3: CASSSPGQAQVGPIQYF
size: .; D: .; J: TRBJ2-3; V: TRBV15; DNA: TGTGCCACCAGCAGTCTTCTAGCGATAGATACGCAGTATTTT; CDR3: CATSSLLAIDTQYF
size: .; D: TRBD1; J: TRBJ1-1; V: TRBV6-1; DNA: TGTGCCAGCAGTGGTACAGGGGAAACTGAAGCTTTCTTT; CDR3: CASSGTGETEAFF
size: .; D: .; J: TRBJ1-4; V: TRBV7-8; DNA: TGTGCCAGCAGCGTAGGCTCGGTTGAAAAACTGTTTTTT; CDR3: CASSVGSVEKLFF
size: .; D: .; J: TRBJ2-1; V: TRBV5-6; DNA: TGTGCCAGCAGCTTGGTCGGAGGCAGGATGGGTGAGCAGTTCTTC; CDR3: CASSLVGGRMGEQFF
size: .; D: .; J: TRBJ1-3; V: TRBV15; DNA: TGTGCCACCAGCAGGGATTTACCTACAGGAGCTGGAAACACCATATATTTT; CDR3: CATSRDLPTGAGNTIYF
size: few; D: TRBD1; J: TRBJ1-1; V: TRBV7-8; DNA: TGTGCCAGCAGTTCCGACAGGGCTGTTGAAGCTTTCTTT; CDR3: CASSSDRAVEAFF
size: .; D: TRBD1; J: TRBJ2-2; V: TRBV28; DNA: TGTGCCAGCAGTCTACAGGGGAGAGATTGGGGCGGGGAGCTGTTTTTT; CDR3: CASSLQGRDWGGELFF
size: .; D: .; J: TRBJ2-5; V: TRBV7-9; DNA: TGTGCCAGCAGCTTAGAGGTTGGGCAGGGCGAGACCCAGTACTTC; CDR3: CASSLEVGQGETQYF